The sequence of this T cell receptor beta chain was determined in a study of Tregs in tolerant kidney transplant recipients. V dropped 0 bases and J dropped 6; count of bases not matched to a gene: 5. CDR1 is MNHEY and CDR2 is SMNVEV in the germline V gene (reference sequence). This CDR3 has 15 residues. The method was immunoSEQ multiplex PCR; TCRdb's version includes in-frame clones alone and lacks a portion of them. The table includes about 120,000 clones, 85% to 95% detected once. As regards this clone: The target antigen is unknown.

Study-wide results and caveats: Few patients were studied, so findings need validation in larger groups. Biological reproducibility was not directly addressed in this study.

CD4+CD25+CD127- Tregs, CD4+CD25- non-Tregs, CD4 and CD8 cells were sorted. Sample: CD4+ T cells from blood. J is TRBJ2-7 and V is TRBV27; 10 bases align to TRBD2. The sequence came from a human donor in good health. CDR3 protein: CASSLSLAGVVEQYF. The CDR3 DNA reads as TGTGCCAGCAGTTTATCTCTAGCGGGAGTGGTCGAGCAGTACTTC.